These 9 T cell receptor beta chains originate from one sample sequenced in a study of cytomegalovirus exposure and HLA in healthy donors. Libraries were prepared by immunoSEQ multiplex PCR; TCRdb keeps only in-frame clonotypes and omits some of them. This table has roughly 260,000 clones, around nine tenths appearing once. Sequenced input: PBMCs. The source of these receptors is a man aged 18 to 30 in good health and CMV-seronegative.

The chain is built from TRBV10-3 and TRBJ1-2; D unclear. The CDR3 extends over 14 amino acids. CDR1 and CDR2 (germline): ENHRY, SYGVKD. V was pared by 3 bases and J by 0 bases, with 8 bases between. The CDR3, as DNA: TGTGCCATCAGTGAAAGCGGGTCTAACTATGGCTACACCTTC. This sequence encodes CAISESGSNYGYTF.

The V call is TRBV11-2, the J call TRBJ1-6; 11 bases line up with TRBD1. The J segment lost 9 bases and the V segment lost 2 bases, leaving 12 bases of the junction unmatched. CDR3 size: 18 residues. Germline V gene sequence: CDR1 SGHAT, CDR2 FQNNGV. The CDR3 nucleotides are TGTGCCAGCAGCTTACGGACAGGGGGCGACCCAGGGGGTTCACCCCTCCACTTT. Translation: CASSLRTGGDPGGSPLHF.

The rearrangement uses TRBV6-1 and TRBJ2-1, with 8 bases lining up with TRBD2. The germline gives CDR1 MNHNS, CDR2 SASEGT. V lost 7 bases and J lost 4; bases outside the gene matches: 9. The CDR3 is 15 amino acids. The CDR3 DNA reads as TGTGCCAGCACTTTGAGACTAGCGAGTTACAATGAGCAGTTCTTC. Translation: CASTLRLASYNEQFF.

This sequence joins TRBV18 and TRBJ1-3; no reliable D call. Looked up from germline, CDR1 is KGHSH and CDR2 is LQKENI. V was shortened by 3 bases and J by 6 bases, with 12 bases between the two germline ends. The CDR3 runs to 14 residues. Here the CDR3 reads CASSPTPSENTIYF. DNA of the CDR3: TGTGCCAGCTCACCCACCCCGAGCGAAAACACCATATATTTT.

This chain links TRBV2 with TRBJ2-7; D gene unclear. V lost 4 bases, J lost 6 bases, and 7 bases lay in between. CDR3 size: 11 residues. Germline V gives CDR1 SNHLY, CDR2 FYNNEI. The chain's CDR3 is CASSVGGEQYF. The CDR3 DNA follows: TGTGCCAGCAGTGTTGGCGGCGAGCAGTACTTC.

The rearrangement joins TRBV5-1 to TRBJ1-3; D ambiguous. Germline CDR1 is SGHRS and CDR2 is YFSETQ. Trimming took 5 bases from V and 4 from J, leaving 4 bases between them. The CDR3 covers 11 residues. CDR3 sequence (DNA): TGCGCCAGCAGAGCAGGAAACACCATATATTTT. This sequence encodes CASRAGNTIYF.

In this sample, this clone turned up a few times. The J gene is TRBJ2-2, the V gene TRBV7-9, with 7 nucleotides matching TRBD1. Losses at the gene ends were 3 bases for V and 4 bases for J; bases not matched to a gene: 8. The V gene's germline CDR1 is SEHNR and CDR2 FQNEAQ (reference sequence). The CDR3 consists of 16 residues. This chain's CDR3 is CASSFPLGQTTGELFF. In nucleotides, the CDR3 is TGTGCCAGCAGCTTCCCGTTGGGACAGACCACCGGGGAGCTGTTTTTT.

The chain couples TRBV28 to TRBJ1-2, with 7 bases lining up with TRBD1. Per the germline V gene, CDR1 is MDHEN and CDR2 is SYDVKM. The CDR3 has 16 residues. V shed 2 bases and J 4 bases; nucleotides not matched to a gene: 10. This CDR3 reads CASSLLSPRQGYGYTF. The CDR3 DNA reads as TGTGCCAGCAGTTTACTTAGCCCCCGACAGGGCTATGGCTACACCTTC.

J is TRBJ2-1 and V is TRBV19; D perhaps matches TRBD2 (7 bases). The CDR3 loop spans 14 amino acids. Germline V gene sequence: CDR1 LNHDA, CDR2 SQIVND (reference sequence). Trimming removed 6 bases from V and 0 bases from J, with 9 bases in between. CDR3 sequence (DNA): TGTGCCAGTAGGGGAGGGGGCTCCTACAATGAGCAGTTCTTC. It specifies CASRGGGSYNEQFF.